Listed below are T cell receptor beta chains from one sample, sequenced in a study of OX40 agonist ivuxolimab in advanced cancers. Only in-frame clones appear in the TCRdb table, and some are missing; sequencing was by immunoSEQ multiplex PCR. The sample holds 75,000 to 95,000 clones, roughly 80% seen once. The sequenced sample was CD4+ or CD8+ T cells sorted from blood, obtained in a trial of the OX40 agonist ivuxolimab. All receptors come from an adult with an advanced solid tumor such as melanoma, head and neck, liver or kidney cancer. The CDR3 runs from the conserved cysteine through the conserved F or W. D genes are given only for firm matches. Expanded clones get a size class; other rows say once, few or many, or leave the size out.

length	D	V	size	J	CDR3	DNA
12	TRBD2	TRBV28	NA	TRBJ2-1	CASSFTSGRWFF	TGTGCCAGCAGTTTTACTAGCGGGAGATGGTTCTTC
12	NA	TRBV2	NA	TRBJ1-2	CASLYHAGGYTF	TGTGCCAGCCTTTACCACGCGGGAGGCTACACCTTC
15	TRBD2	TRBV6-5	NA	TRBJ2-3	CASSGTSGGADTQYF	TGTGCCAGCAGTGGGACTAGCGGGGGGGCAGATACGCAGTATTTT
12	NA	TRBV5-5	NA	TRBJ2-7	CASSLYGNEQYF	TGTGCCAGCAGCTTGTATGGGAACGAGCAGTACTTC
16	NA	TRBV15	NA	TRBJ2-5	CATSRVLMGLKETQYF	TGTGCCACCAGCAGAGTTTTAATGGGGCTGAAAGAGACCCAGTACTTC
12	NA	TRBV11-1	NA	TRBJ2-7	CASSFSLGEQYF	TGTGCCAGCAGCTTCAGCCTTGGAGAGCAGTACTTC
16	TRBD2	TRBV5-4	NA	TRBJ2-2	CASSLNPSGYTGELFF	TGTGCCAGCAGCTTGAACCCTAGCGGGTACACCGGGGAGCTGTTTTTT
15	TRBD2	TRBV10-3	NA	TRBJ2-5	CAIGGLGSVQETQYF	TGTGCCATCGGTGGACTAGGATCGGTCCAAGAGACCCAGTACTTC
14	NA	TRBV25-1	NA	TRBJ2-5	CASSELGFLETQYF	TGTGCCAGCAGTGAATTGGGGTTTTTGGAGACCCAGTACTTC
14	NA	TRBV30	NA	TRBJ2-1	CAWSHGTSPRAQFF	TGTGCCTGGAGCCATGGGACATCGCCCAGGGCGCAGTTCTTC
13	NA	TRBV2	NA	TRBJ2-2	CASSDRVAGELFF	TGTGCCAGCAGTGATCGGGTGGCCGGGGAGCTGTTTTTT
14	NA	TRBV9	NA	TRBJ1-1	CASSVNTLNTEAFF	TGTGCCAGCAGCGTTAACACACTGAACACTGAAGCTTTCTTT
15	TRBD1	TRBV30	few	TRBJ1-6	CAWRSGQGGNSPLHF	TGTGCCTGGAGGTCCGGACAGGGGGGGAATTCACCCCTCCACTTT
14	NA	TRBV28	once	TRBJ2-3	CASSLPGSQDTQYF	TGTGCCAGCAGTTTGCCCGGGAGCCAAGATACGCAGTATTTT
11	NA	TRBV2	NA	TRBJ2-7	CASSVFYEQYF	TGTGCCAGCAGTGTTTTCTACGAGCAGTACTTC
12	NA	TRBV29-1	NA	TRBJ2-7	CSVRSGSYEQYF	TGCAGCGTTAGATCAGGGAGCTACGAGCAGTACTTC
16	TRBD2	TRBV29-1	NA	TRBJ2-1	CSVTLAGGTVRNEQFF	TGCAGCGTTACACTAGCGGGAGGTACTGTGAGGAATGAGCAGTTCTTC
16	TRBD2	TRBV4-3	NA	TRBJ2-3	CASSRDPSGFTDTQYF	TGCGCCAGCAGCCGGGACCCTAGCGGTTTCACAGATACGCAGTATTTT
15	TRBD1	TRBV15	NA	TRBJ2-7	CATSRAGGDLAEQYF	TGTGCCACCAGCAGGGCAGGGGGCGATTTGGCCGAGCAGTACTTC
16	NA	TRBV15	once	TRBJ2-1	CATSRDRQGNYNEQFF	TGTGCCACCAGCAGAGATCGGCAGGGTAACTACAATGAGCAGTTCTTC
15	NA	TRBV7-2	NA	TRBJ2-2	CASSSRTQQPGELFF	TGTGCCAGCAGCTCAAGGACACAGCAACCCGGGGAGCTGTTTTTT
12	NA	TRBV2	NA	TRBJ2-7	CASSRDSYEQYF	TGTGCCAGCAGTCGGGACTCCTACGAGCAGTACTTC
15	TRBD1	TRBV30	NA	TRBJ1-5	CAWTNRGRDNQPQHF	TGTGCCTGGACAAACAGGGGAAGGGACAATCAGCCCCAGCATTTT
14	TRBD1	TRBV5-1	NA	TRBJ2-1	CASSFQGVYNEQFF	TGCGCCAGCAGCTTCCAGGGGGTCTACAATGAGCAGTTCTTC